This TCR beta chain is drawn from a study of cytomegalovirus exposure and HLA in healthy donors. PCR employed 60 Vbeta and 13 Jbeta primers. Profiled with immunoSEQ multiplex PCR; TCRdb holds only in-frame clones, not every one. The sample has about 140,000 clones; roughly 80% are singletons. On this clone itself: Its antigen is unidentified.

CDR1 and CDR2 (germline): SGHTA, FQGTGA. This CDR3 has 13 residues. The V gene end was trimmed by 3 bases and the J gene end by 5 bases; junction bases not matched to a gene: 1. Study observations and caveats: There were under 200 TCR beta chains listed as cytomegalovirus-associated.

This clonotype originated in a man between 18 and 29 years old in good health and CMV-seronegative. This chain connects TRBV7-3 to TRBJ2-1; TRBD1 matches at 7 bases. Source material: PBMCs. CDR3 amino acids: CASSLGQNNEQFF. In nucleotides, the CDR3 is TGTGCCAGCAGCTTGGGACAGAACAATGAGCAGTTCTTC.